Following are 24 T cell receptor beta chains from one sample sequenced in a study of memory CD4+ T cells and cytomegalovirus serostatus. Single viable CD3+CD4+CD8-CD45RO+ cells were sorted as the memory CD4+ T cells. Only in-frame clones appear in the TCRdb table, and some are missing; sequencing was by immunoSEQ multiplex PCR. This table holds about 64,000 clones, roughly four fifths found once. The sequencing sample was made of memory CD4+ T cells from blood. Receptor source: an adult in good health and CMV-seronegative.

This clone was detected a few times. The same CDR3 arises from other DNA sequences in this sample as well. The chain employs TRBV29-1 and TRBJ1-2; no clear D. V was cut by 4 bases and J by 2 bases, with 8 bases left in between. CDR1 SQVTM and CDR2 ANQGSEA come from the germline V gene. CDR3 length: 12 amino acids. DNA of the CDR3: TGCAGCGTTGGGGGTCAGAACTATGGCTACACCTTC. Residues: CSVGGQNYGYTF.

This clone was detected only a few times. This chain links TRBV5-1 with TRBJ1-1; TRBD1 might be the D (5 bases). Germline CDR1 is SGHRS and CDR2 is YFSETQ. CDR3 size: 14 residues. Trimming stripped 2 bases from V and 10 bases from J, with 18 bases between. The CDR3 reads CASSFEVGLGRAFF. The CDR3 DNA sequence: TGCGCCAGCAGCTTCGAAGTTGGACTGGGGCGAGCTTTCTTT.

The DNA of the CDR3 is TGTGCCAGCAGTAGTCACAGGGAGGCCACAGGAACGCCCCAGCATTTT. This gives the protein CASSSHREATGTPQHF. The chain links TRBV28 to TRBJ1-5, with a weak D call TRBD1 (6 bases). V lost 5 bases and J lost 9, with 23 bases in between. CDR1 is MDHEN, CDR2 SYDVKM, per germline. The length of the CDR3 is 16 residues.

The V gene is TRBV19, the J gene TRBJ2-3, with D possibly called TRBD1 or TRBD2 (5 bases each). V was clipped by 6 bases and J by 4 bases, with 14 bases between them. The germline gives CDR1 LNHDA, CDR2 SQIVND (reference sequence). The CDR3 is made up of 14 amino acids. The CDR3 spells CASSPRGDADTQYF. For the CDR3, the DNA is TGTGCCAGTAGCCCACGAGGGGACGCAGATACGCAGTATTTT.

This chain uses TRBV29-1 with TRBJ1-1; 8 bases fit TRBD1. The germline V gene encodes CDR1 SQVTM and CDR2 ANQGSEA. The CDR3 spans 11 residues. The ends lost 6 bases at V and 6 bases at J; junction bases unmatched: 3. CDR3 sequence reads: CSVTGGSEAFF. The DNA of the CDR3 is TGCAGCGTAACAGGGGGGTCTGAAGCTTTCTTT.

The rearrangement links TRBV7-8 to TRBJ2-2; D is undetermined. Trimming stripped 5 bases from V and 0 bases from J, with 10 bases between. CDR1 is SGHVS and CDR2 is FQNEAQ in the germline V gene. The CDR3 has 15 residues. The CDR3 loop reads CASSVIVANTGELFF. As DNA, the CDR3 is TGTGCCAGCAGCGTAATAGTAGCGAACACCGGGGAGCTGTTTTTT.

The V gene is TRBV5-6, the J gene TRBJ2-6; the match to TRBD1 covers 7 bases. Germline CDR1 SGHDT, CDR2 YYEEEE. CDR3 length equals 16 residues. J gave up 2 bases and V 4 bases, and 6 bases lay outside the gene matches. The CDR3 DNA is TGTGCCAGCAGCCCTCTAACAGGGGCTGGGGCCAACGTCCTGACTTTC. Protein: CASSPLTGAGANVLTF.

This clone was counted between two and nine times. The chain links TRBV6-5 to TRBJ1-1; weak D call: TRBD1 (6 bases). V was clipped by 6 bases and J by 5 bases, with 16 bases between them. The CDR3 runs 14 residues. Germline CDR1 reads MNHEY; CDR2 reads SVGAGI. CDR3 residues: CASSQGTGWTEAFF. The DNA for the CDR3 is TGTGCCAGCAGCCAGGGGACGGGGTGGACTGAAGCTTTCTTT.

The rearrangement links TRBV28 to TRBJ1-1; D is undetermined. The CDR3 totals 11 residues. Germline-derived CDR1 and CDR2 are MDHEN and SYDVKM. V lost 5 bases and J lost 1, with 2 bases in between. The CDR3 nucleotides are TGTGCCAGCAGTCCGAACACTGAAGCTTTCTTT. Its translation: CASSPNTEAFF.

The V and J genes are TRBV5-1 and TRBJ2-7; 7 nucleotides match TRBD1. Germline V gives CDR1 SGHRS, CDR2 YFSETQ. CDR3 length: 13 residues. The V and J ends lost 4 bases and 6 bases, in that order; junction bases with no gene match: 7. CDR3 amino acids: CASSTGVSGEQYF. CDR3 in DNA: TGCGCCAGCAGCACAGGGGTCTCGGGCGAGCAGTACTTC.

The chain carries TRBV2 and TRBJ2-5; D remains ambiguous. Trimming stripped 10 bases from V and 0 bases from J, with 6 bases between. The germline V gene has CDR1 SNHLY and CDR2 FYNNEI. CDR3 size: 11 residues. The CDR3 DNA follows: TGTGCCACTGGGTACCAAGAGACCCAGTACTTC. It yields the protein CATGYQETQYF.

The chain uses TRBV10-1 and TRBJ2-1; 9 bases align to TRBD1. CDR3 length: 13 amino acids. Losses at the gene ends were 3 bases for V and 7 bases for J; bases not matched to a gene: 1. Germline V gene lookup returns CDR1 WNHNN and CDR2 SYGVQD (reference sequence). CDR3 sequence: CASSDGQGNEQFF. The CDR3 nucleotides read TGCGCCAGCAGTGATGGACAGGGGAATGAGCAGTTCTTC.

This clone showed up many times. In the same sample, other DNA sequences code for this CDR3. The V call is TRBV5-6, the J call TRBJ2-1; a weak D match, TRBD1 (5 bases). CDR1 is SGHDT, CDR2 YYEEEE, per germline. This CDR3 contains 13 residues. V was clipped by 2 bases and J by 4 bases, with 7 bases between them. CDR3 in amino acids: CASSLDRYNEQFF. In DNA, the CDR3 is TGTGCCAGCAGCTTAGACAGATACAATGAGCAGTTCTTC.

The chain combines TRBV9 with TRBJ2-2; 8 bases align to TRBD2. CDR1 and CDR2 (germline): SGDLS, YYNGEE. This CDR3 comprises 16 residues. Germline trimming cut 2 bases from V and 5 bases from J; bases unmatched to any gene: 8. Here the CDR3 DNA reads TGTGCCAGCAGCGTTAGACGGGGGGGGAGAACCGGGGAGCTGTTTTTT. It specifies CASSVRRGGRTGELFF.

The chain couples TRBV7-2 to TRBJ2-3, with D uncertain. V was trimmed by 5 bases and J by 0 bases, leaving 12 bases between them. The length of the CDR3 is 15 residues. Germline V gene data show CDR1 as SGHTA and CDR2 as FQGNSA. In nucleotides, the CDR3 is TGTGCCAGCAGCCGCGCCGCGCGAAGCACAGATACGCAGTATTTT. This translates into CASSRAARSTDTQYF.

This chain's CDR3 is CASSLLSGTFYNEQFF. For the CDR3, the DNA is TGTGCCAGCAGTTTACTGAGCGGTACTTTCTACAATGAGCAGTTCTTC. The chain joins TRBV28 to TRBJ2-1; TRBD2 is a possible D gene (5 bases). Germline V gene lookup returns CDR1 MDHEN and CDR2 SYDVKM. The CDR3 is 16 amino acids. V lost 2 bases to trimming and J lost 3 bases, with 14 bases between them.

This chain joins TRBV2 and TRBJ1-1, with D possibly being TRBD1 (5 bases). Trimming took 8 bases from V and 5 from J, leaving 12 bases between them. Germline V gene lookup returns CDR1 SNHLY and CDR2 FYNNEI. The CDR3 loop spans 12 amino acids. The CDR3: CASGSRVTEAFF. The CDR3 DNA reads as TGTGCCAGCGGGAGCAGGGTGACTGAAGCTTTCTTT.

In DNA, the CDR3 is TGCGCCAGCAGCTTGACGGGAGGCGGCCTGGATGAGCAGTTCTTC. Translation gives CASSLTGGGLDEQFF. The chain has TRBV5-1 and TRBJ2-1; TRBD2 matches 7 bases. Looked up from germline, CDR1 is SGHRS and CDR2 is YFSETQ. After removal of 1 base from V and 8 bases from J, the junction contained 9 bases not matched to a gene. The CDR3 runs to 15 residues.

Only a few counts were recorded for this clone. The chain couples TRBV5-6 to TRBJ1-4; tentative D call: TRBD1 (5 bases). This CDR3 spans 14 amino acids. V was trimmed by 4 bases and J by 6 bases, leaving 13 bases between them. Germline V CDR1 and CDR2: SGHDT, YYEEEE. The CDR3 nucleotides are TGTGCCAGCAGCAAGGGACGATCGGATGAAAAACTGTTTTTT. It is translated as CASSKGRSDEKLFF.

This clone was seen only a few times. This chain uses TRBV27 with TRBJ1-1, with D possibly matching TRBD1 (6 bases). In germline, CDR1 is MNHEY, CDR2 SMNVEV (reference sequence). Trimming left V 3 bases short and J 1 base short, with 9 bases between. This CDR3 has 14 residues. The CDR3 sequence: CASSFGGGNTEAFF. In nucleotides, the CDR3 is TGTGCCAGCAGTTTCGGGGGCGGGAACACTGAAGCTTTCTTT.

The V call is TRBV7-9, the J call TRBJ1-2, with TRBD1 matching 8 bases. Unmatched junction bases numbered 5, after V lost 1 base and J lost 7 bases. The CDR3 has 14 residues. Germline CDR1 reads SEHNR; CDR2 reads FQNEAQ (reference sequence). CDR3 protein: CASSLEQGVGGYTF. The CDR3 DNA follows: TGTGCCAGCAGCTTAGAACAGGGGGTAGGTGGCTACACCTTC.

This clone was found once. The chain links TRBV11-1 to TRBJ2-1, with TRBD2 identical over 8 bases. The junction had 5 bases not matched to a gene; V was cut back by 6 bases and J by 7 bases. CDR1 and CDR2 (germline): SGHAT, FQDESV (reference sequence). The CDR3 contains 13 residues. The CDR3 sequence is CASSPGTRNEQFF. The CDR3 nucleotides read TGTGCCAGCAGTCCCGGGACTAGAAATGAGCAGTTCTTC.

This chain joins TRBV7-3 and TRBJ2-1; D ambiguous. This CDR3 region has 17 residues. V lost 0 bases, J lost 0 bases, and 12 bases lay in between. Germline CDR1 SGHTA, CDR2 FQGTGA. The CDR3 spells CASSLTGQESSYNEQFF. Here the CDR3 DNA reads TGTGCCAGCAGCTTAACGGGTCAGGAGAGCTCCTACAATGAGCAGTTCTTC.

The V and J genes are TRBV11-2 and TRBJ2-7; possibly TRBD1 for D (6 bases). Trimming cost V 5 bases and J 3 bases, with 20 bases left between them. Germline V CDR1 and CDR2: SGHAT, FQNNGV. There are 16 residues in the CDR3. Here the CDR3 reads CASSPGTHRGSYEQYF. The CDR3 coding sequence is TGTGCCAGCAGCCCCGGGACACACCGAGGGAGCTACGAGCAGTACTTC.